Shown below are 19 T cell receptor beta chains from a single sample sequenced in a study of blood T cell repertoires in COVID-19. Repertoires were generated with immunoSEQ multiplex PCR, while TCRdb's copy carries only in-frame clones and drops some. The table has 40,000 to 50,000 clones, over 80% seen once; the top ten hold approximately 40%. The specimen was peripheral blood. The receptors stem from a woman of 80 years or more with acute or convalescent COVID-19.

This chain joins TRBV6-5 and TRBJ1-1; D might be TRBD1 (5 bases). Trimming pared 7 bases from V and 1 base from J, leaving 13 bases between. The CDR3 runs to 14 residues. Germline CDR1 is MNHEY and CDR2 is SVGAGI. CDR3 region: CASIPRTGNTEAFF. The CDR3 DNA sequence: TGTGCCAGCATCCCCCGTACAGGGAACACTGAAGCTTTCTTT.

The chain is built from TRBV18 and TRBJ1-3; D is possibly TRBD1 (6 bases). Trimming removed 6 bases at V and 0 bases at J, with 15 bases between. This CDR3 is 16 amino acids long. CDR1 and CDR2 from the germline V gene are KGHSH and LQKENI. CDR3: CASSPTRQDSGNTIYF. The CDR3 region has the DNA TGTGCCAGCTCCCCAACCCGACAGGACTCTGGAAACACCATATATTTT.

The rearrangement uses TRBV27 and TRBJ2-1; 10 bases fit TRBD2. CDR1 and CDR2 from the germline V gene are MNHEY and SMNVEV (reference sequence). This CDR3 region has 18 residues. After removal of 6 bases from V and 0 bases from J, the junction contained 11 bases not matched to a gene. The CDR3 DNA is TGTGCCAGCAGGCCGAGGCTAGCGGGGGTTTCCTCCTACAATGAGCAGTTCTTC. Amino acid sequence: CASRPRLAGVSSYNEQFF.

This chain links TRBV12-3 or TRBV12-4 with TRBJ2-1; 8 nucleotides match TRBD2. The CDR3 extends over 13 amino acids. The junction had 5 bases not matched to a gene; V was cut back by 6 bases and J by 7 bases. DNA of the CDR3: TGTGCCAGCAGCCTCCGACTAGCGAATGAGCAGTTCTTC. Translated, it gives CASSLRLANEQFF.

The J gene is TRBJ2-5, the V gene TRBV15; 13 bases map to TRBD2. The CDR3 totals 16 residues. The germline V gene has CDR1 LNHNV and CDR2 YYDKDF (reference sequence). V lost 3 bases, J lost 5 bases, and 6 bases stayed unmatched. This CDR3 reads CATSSQTSGGRETQYF. Written as DNA, the CDR3 is TGTGCCACCAGCAGCCAGACTAGCGGGGGGCGGGAGACCCAGTACTTC.

This chain links TRBV10-3 with TRBJ1-3, with 7 bases lining up with TRBD1. The germline CDR1 and CDR2 sequences are ENHRY and SYGVKD. The CDR3 is made up of 16 amino acids. J was trimmed by 0 bases and V by 4 bases; bases with no gene match: 6. The CDR3 region has the DNA TGTGCCATCAGTGGTGGGACAGCCAACTCTGGAAACACCATATATTTT. It translates to CAISGGTANSGNTIYF.

This clone has a single count. This chain uses TRBV19 with TRBJ2-7; no firm D call. Germline-derived CDR1 and CDR2 are LNHDA and SQIVND (reference sequence). V lost 2 bases and J lost 3, with 17 bases in between. The CDR3 covers 16 residues. CDR3 nucleotides: TGTGCCAGTAGTATAAGCCCGAGGAAAGAGAACTACGAGCAGTACTTC. Amino acids: CASSISPRKENYEQYF.

The chain is built from TRBV6-5 and TRBJ2-5; tentative D call: TRBD1 (5 bases). With 5 bases removed from V and 5 bases from J, the gap between germline ends came to 12 bases. The CDR3 is made up of 13 amino acids. Germline V gives CDR1 MNHEY, CDR2 SVGAGI. CDR3 loop: CASSPGRVETQYF. Here the CDR3 DNA reads TGTGCCAGCAGTCCAGGGCGTGTCGAGACCCAGTACTTC.

V and J are TRBV3-1 (or the pseudogene TRBV3-2) and TRBJ2-2; D remains unclear. V was pared by 4 bases and J by 3 bases, with 15 bases between. The length of the CDR3 is 16 residues. CDR1 and CDR2 (germline): LGHDT, YNNKEL (reference sequence). Here the CDR3 DNA reads TGTGCCAGCAGCCCCGAGGTCCGCCCTTACACCGGGGAGCTGTTTTTT. Translating it yields CASSPEVRPYTGELFF.

The CDR3 reads CASSEPGLYTEAFF. DNA for the CDR3: TGTGCCAGCAGTGAACCCGGACTATACACTGAAGCTTTCTTT. This chain uses TRBV6-1 with TRBJ1-1; no clear D gene. CDR1 MNHNS and CDR2 SASEGT come from the germline V gene. V was trimmed by 2 bases and J by 3 bases, leaving 10 bases between them. The CDR3 totals 14 residues.

This clone occurred a few times. The J gene is TRBJ2-5, the V gene TRBV29-1; D ambiguous. Germline V gene lookup returns CDR1 SQVTM and CDR2 ANQGSEA. Between the trimmed V and J ends, which lost 7 bases and 9 bases, there was a span of 18 bases. The CDR3 runs 12 residues. The CDR3 bases are TGCAGCGGATACACCCCCGAAGTGGCCCAGTACTTC. The encoded protein is CSGYTPEVAQYF.

The chain is built from TRBV6-6 and TRBJ1-1; D is perhaps TRBD1 (6 bases). The CDR3 loop spans 13 amino acids. Germline V gene data show CDR1 as MNHNY and CDR2 as SVGAGI (reference sequence). V was cut by 4 bases and J by 2 bases, with 8 bases left in between. DNA of the CDR3: TGTGCCAGCAGTTTGGACAGCAACACTGAAGCTTTCTTT. It encodes CASSLDSNTEAFF.

This clone was picked up a small number of times. The gene calls are TRBV19 and TRBJ2-2; 7 bases are a match to TRBD2. J gave up 7 bases and V 3 bases, and 2 bases lay outside the gene matches. CDR3 size: 13 residues. The germline gives CDR1 LNHDA, CDR2 SQIVND (reference sequence). The CDR3 here is CASSITGGGELFF. DNA for the CDR3: TGTGCCAGTAGTATCACGGGAGGCGGGGAGCTGTTTTTT. The entire variable domain, with the rest obtained from reference TRBV19 and TRBJ2-2, is as follows: DGGITQSPKYLFRKEGQNVTLSCEQNLNHDAMYWYRQDPGQGLRLIYYSQIVNDFQKGDIAEGYSVSREKKESFPLTVTSAQKNPTAFYLCASSITGGGELFFGEGSRLTVL.

The chain combines TRBV5-1 with TRBJ1-2; possible D gene TRBD1, 6 bases. In germline, CDR1 is SGHRS, CDR2 YFSETQ. CDR3 length: 15 residues. Trimming shortened V by 4 bases and J by 2 bases, and 15 bases separated the two germline ends. CDR3 sequence: CASSPRTEENYGYTF. The CDR3 DNA reads TGCGCCAGCAGCCCAAGGACAGAGGAGAACTATGGCTACACCTTC.

V is TRBV6-5 and J is TRBJ1-4; 9 bases are shared with TRBD1. The CDR3 has 14 residues. The V gene's germline CDR1 is MNHEY and CDR2 SVGAGI. The V segment lost 7 bases and the J segment 7 bases; nucleotides outside the gene matches: 7. The CDR3 DNA sequence: TGTGCCAGCATACGGACAGGGGCAGGTGAAAAACTGTTTTTT. It encodes CASIRTGAGEKLFF.

This clone was detected only a few times. This rearrangement joins TRBV5-1 to TRBJ2-3; TRBD2 matches 9 bases. CDR1 and CDR2 (germline): SGHRS, YFSETQ. The CDR3 extends over 16 amino acids. The trim removed 1 base at V and 2 bases at J, leaving 5 bases unmatched. DNA for the CDR3: TGCGCCAGCAGCTTGTGGGCGGGGGGGCCCACAGATACGCAGTATTTT. This encodes CASSLWAGGPTDTQYF.

CDR3 loop: CASSPSGDQPQHF. The CDR3 nucleotides are TGTGCCAGTAGTCCCTCGGGGGATCAGCCCCAGCATTTT. The rearrangement links TRBV19 to TRBJ1-5; the D gene is possibly TRBD1 (5 bases). CDR3 length: 13 amino acids. The V and J ends lost 5 bases and 5 bases respectively, with 10 bases between them. CDR1 and CDR2 from the germline V gene are LNHDA and SQIVND (reference sequence).

V and J are TRBV9 and TRBJ2-1, with TRBD2 as a possible D gene (5 bases). Germline CDR1 is SGDLS and CDR2 is YYNGEE. Trimming pared 4 bases from V and 6 bases from J, leaving 17 bases between. The CDR3 spans 15 residues. CDR3 residues: CASSSTLRASNEQFF. The CDR3 DNA reads as TGTGCCAGCAGCTCAACCCTGAGGGCCAGCAATGAGCAGTTCTTC.

The rearrangement uses TRBV24-1 and TRBJ2-5; 15 bases are a match to TRBD2. The CDR3 is 17 residues long. CDR1 is KGHDR and CDR2 is SFDVKD in the germline V gene. The V segment lost 3 bases and the J segment 3 bases; nucleotides outside the gene matches: 4. The CDR3 is CATSDAGLAGGKETQYF. The DNA of the CDR3 is TGTGCCACCAGTGATGCGGGACTAGCGGGGGGAAAAGAGACCCAGTACTTC.